The 25 T cell receptor beta chains reported below all come from one sample, sequenced in a study of CD8+ T cells in alopecia areata. Extracted RNA was reverse transcribed, and the resulting cDNA served as sequencing template. The protocol was immunoSEQ multiplex PCR, while the TCRdb copy is restricted to in-frame clones and leaves out a portion. The data show about 210,000 clones, around 57% seen once. The treatment: oral pan-JAK inhibitor, 5-10 mg twice daily. The specimen was CD4+ T cells sorted from blood, collected at week 4, from a patient treated with tofacitinib. The receptors come from a human donor with alopecia areata.

The J gene is TRBJ1-1, the V gene TRBV30; D is perhaps TRBD1 (6 bases). Looked up from germline, CDR1 is GTSNPN and CDR2 is SVGIG (reference sequence). The CDR3 consists of 11 residues. V was shortened by 4 bases and J by 9 bases, with 12 bases between the two germline ends. The CDR3 coding sequence is TGTGCCTGGAAACAGGGAAGCCAAGCTTTCTTT. Encoded protein: CAWKQGSQAFF.

The chain combines TRBV19 with TRBJ2-1, with D possibly matching TRBD1 (5 bases). The CDR3 has 14 amino acids. CDR1 and CDR2 from the germline V gene are LNHDA and SQIVND (reference sequence). V was cut by 6 bases and J by 9 bases, with 18 bases left in between. CDR3: CASRSAGSGSEQFF. CDR3 nucleotide sequence: TGTGCCAGTAGGAGCGCAGGGTCGGGTAGTGAGCAGTTCTTC. Full variable domain (rest looked up from reference TRBV19 and TRBJ2-1): DGGITQSPKYLFRKEGQNVTLSCEQNLNHDAMYWYRQDPGQGLRLIYYSQIVNDFQKGDIAEGYSVSREKKESFPLTVTSAQKNPTAFYLCASRSAGSGSEQFFGPGTRLTVL.

The chain's CDR3 is CASTPSGGAGGNEQFF. In DNA form, the CDR3 reads TGTGCCAGCACCCCTTCCGGGGGGGCAGGGGGAAATGAGCAGTTCTTC. The chain carries TRBV7-9 and TRBJ2-1, with D tentatively TRBD2 (8 bases). The germline V and J ends were trimmed by 7 bases and 7 bases, with 23 bases remaining between them. The CDR3 has 16 amino acids. Germline CDR1 reads SEHNR; CDR2 reads FQNEAQ (reference sequence).

For the CDR3, the DNA is TGCAGCGTTGTCGGGCTAGCGGGTGGAGGCGGGGAGCTGTTTTTT. Its translation: CSVVGLAGGGGELFF. V and J are TRBV29-1 and TRBJ2-2; 8 bases fit TRBD2. Unmatched junction bases numbered 11, after V lost 4 bases and J lost 7 bases. CDR1 SQVTM and CDR2 ANQGSEA come from the germline V gene. This CDR3 spans 15 amino acids.

The genes are TRBV7-7 and TRBJ1-5, with D uncertain. V was pared by 6 bases and J by 7 bases, with 25 bases between. CDR1 is SSHAT and CDR2 is FNYEAQ in the germline V gene (reference sequence). The CDR3 is 17 amino acids. The CDR3 DNA reads as TGTGCCAGCAGACTACGCCGGGGAGAATCCTCCTTCCAGCCCCAGCATTTT. This codes for CASRLRRGESSFQPQHF.

This chain links TRBV9 with TRBJ1-1; D unresolved. This CDR3 spans 13 amino acids. V was pared by 0 bases and J by 6 bases, with 9 bases between. Germline V gives CDR1 SGDLS, CDR2 YYNGEE. This CDR3 reads CASSVEWGSEAFF. For the CDR3, the DNA is TGTGCCAGCAGCGTAGAATGGGGATCTGAAGCTTTCTTT. The variable domain in full, completed from reference TRBV9 and TRBJ1-1, reads DSGVTQTPKHLITATGQRVTLRCSPRSGDLSVYWYQQSLDQGLQFLIQYYNGEERAKGNILERFSAQQFPDLHSELNLSSLELGDSALYFCASSVEWGSEAFFGQGTRLTVV.

Points on this clone: Other nucleotide sequences from this sample produce the same CDR3. The rearrangement uses TRBV29-1 and TRBJ1-1; D remains ambiguous. The V gene's germline CDR1 is SQVTM and CDR2 ANQGSEA. Deletions cut 1 base from V and 0 bases from J, with 6 bases between. The length of the CDR3 is 13 residues. Here the CDR3 reads CSVEGRVNTEAFF. The CDR3 DNA reads as TGCAGCGTTGAAGGCAGAGTGAACACTGAAGCTTTCTTT.

This clone showed up just a few times. The chain couples TRBV7-2 to TRBJ1-5, with D possibly matching TRBD1 (6 bases). Germline values: CDR1 SGHTA, CDR2 FQGNSA. With 5 bases removed from V and 6 bases from J, the gap between germline ends came to 14 bases. CDR3 length equals 14 residues. The chain's CDR3 is CASSPRGGSQPQHF. CDR3 nucleotide sequence: TGTGCCAGCAGCCCCCGAGGGGGTTCTCAGCCCCAGCATTTT.

The chain uses TRBV29-1 and TRBJ2-7, with a tentative D call TRBD1 (5 bases). This CDR3 is 14 amino acids long. From germline, CDR1 is SQVTM and CDR2 ANQGSEA. The V and J ends lost 6 bases and 2 bases respectively, with 17 bases between them. CDR3 DNA sequence: TGCAGCGTGTACAGAGACAGTTCCACCTACGAGCAGTACTTC. Translating gives CSVYRDSSTYEQYF.

The J gene is TRBJ2-7, the V gene TRBV25-1; unclear D gene. Germline V gene data show CDR1 as MGHDK and CDR2 as SYGVNS. The V end was cut by 4 bases, the J end by 3 bases, with 10 bases between. The CDR3 contains 13 residues. In DNA, the CDR3 is TGTGCCAGCAGTGTAGGGTATAGCTACGAGCAGTACTTC. Translation gives CASSVGYSYEQYF.

The chain links TRBV4-2 to TRBJ2-7; D tentatively reads TRBD1 or TRBD2 (5 bases each). Trimming took off 0 bases at V and 1 base at J, with 13 bases between the two ends. Germline lookup yields CDR1 LGHNA and CDR2 YNFKEQ. CDR3 length equals 16 residues. The CDR3 coding sequence is TGTGCCAGCAGCCAAGAGTTCTCCGAGGGGTCCTACGAGCAGTACTTC. It codes for CASSQEFSEGSYEQYF.

This clone was seen a few times. The chain links TRBV14 to TRBJ1-1, with a possible D match to TRBD1 (6 bases). V lost 4 bases to trimming and J lost 1 base, with 16 bases between them. CDR1 and CDR2 (germline): SGHDN, FVKESK. The length of the CDR3 is 16 residues. The CDR3 is CASSLRGGRRNTEAFF. In DNA form, the CDR3 reads TGTGCCAGCAGCCTCCGCGGGGGGCGCAGGAACACTGAAGCTTTCTTT.

The chain's CDR3 is CSASTEDTQYF. CDR3 in DNA: TGCAGTGCGAGCACGGAAGATACGCAGTATTTT. The chain employs TRBV20-1 and TRBJ2-3; the D is unclear. Looked up from germline, CDR1 is DFQATT and CDR2 is SNEGSKA (reference sequence). The CDR3 loop spans 11 amino acids. Between the trimmed V and J ends, which lost 6 bases and 5 bases, there was a span of 9 bases.

V usage is TRBV29-1 and J usage is TRBJ1-2, with D possibly being TRBD1 (6 bases). The CDR3 loop spans 16 amino acids. V lost 2 bases and J 2 bases, leaving 18 bases between the germline ends. Germline assignment: CDR1 SQVTM and CDR2 ANQGSEA. CDR3 protein: CSVETGMVSGNYGYTF. CDR3 DNA: TGCAGCGTTGAAACAGGGATGGTATCTGGGAACTATGGCTACACCTTC. Looking up the rest from reference TRBV29-1 and TRBJ1-2 gives the full variable domain: SAVISQKPSRDICQRGTSLTIQCQVDSQVTMMFWYRQQPGQSLTLIATANQGSEATYESGFVIDKFPISRPNLTFSTLTVSNMSPEDSSIYLCSVETGMVSGNYGYTFGSGTRLTVV.

This chain connects TRBV6-6 to TRBJ2-7; D might be TRBD2 (6 bases). The CDR3 spans 13 residues. Germline lookup yields CDR1 MNHNY and CDR2 SVGAGI (reference sequence). V was trimmed by 7 bases and J by 6 bases, leaving 16 bases between them. The CDR3 loop reads CASTVEGPLEQYF. The DNA of the CDR3 is TGTGCCAGCACCGTGGAGGGGCCGCTCGAGCAGTACTTC.

This clone was seen only a few times. The rearrangement joins TRBV6-5 to TRBJ2-7; TRBD2 aligns across 9 bases. The junction had 5 bases not matched to a gene; V was cut back by 6 bases and J by 2 bases. Germline V gives CDR1 MNHEY, CDR2 SVGAGI. The CDR3 spans 14 residues. CDR3 nucleotides: TGTGCCAGCAGCCCTAGCGGGGTACCCTACGAGCAGTACTTC. Amino acid sequence: CASSPSGVPYEQYF.

This clone was observed a few times. The chain is built from TRBV4-3 and TRBJ2-7, with a weak D call TRBD2 (7 bases). Germline assignment: CDR1 LGHNA and CDR2 YSLEER. The length of the CDR3 is 15 residues. Trimming shortened V by 0 bases and J by 4 bases, and 13 bases separated the two germline ends. The CDR3 is CASSQDSRGAYEQYF. CDR3 bases: TGCGCCAGCAGCCAAGATTCTCGGGGGGCGTACGAGCAGTACTTC.

This clone has a handful of counts. This chain joins TRBV7-3 and TRBJ2-1, with a weak D call TRBD1 (6 bases). This CDR3 spans 16 amino acids. From germline, CDR1 is SGHTA and CDR2 FQGTGA. V shed 2 bases and J shed 4 bases, with 15 bases lying between them. The CDR3 bases are TGTGCCAGCAGCTTACAGGGGAAGGTTTTGTACAATGAGCAGTTCTTC. Translated: CASSLQGKVLYNEQFF.

This clone has a count of ten or more. The chain employs TRBV20-1 and TRBJ2-5; D remains unclear. The ends were cut back, 1 base at V and 5 bases at J, with 5 bases in the middle. CDR3 length equals 11 residues. Germline values: CDR1 DFQATT, CDR2 SNEGSKA (reference sequence). CDR3 protein: CSARARETQYF. The CDR3 DNA is TGCAGTGCTAGAGCCAGGGAGACCCAGTACTTC.

This clone has more than one count but fewer than ten. J is TRBJ2-7 and V is TRBV29-1; D is possibly TRBD1 (6 bases). The germline CDR1 and CDR2 sequences are SQVTM and ANQGSEA. V lost 0 bases to trimming and J lost 2 bases, with 8 bases between them. The CDR3 loop spans 13 amino acids. CDR3 protein: CSVEEDRTYEQYF. CDR3 sequence (DNA): TGCAGCGTTGAAGAGGACAGAACCTACGAGCAGTACTTC.

The chain employs TRBV29-1 and TRBJ1-1, with D unclear. The ends were cut back, 3 bases at V and 4 bases at J, with 18 bases in the middle. Germline-derived CDR1 and CDR2 are SQVTM and ANQGSEA. The CDR3 is 15 residues long. CDR3 sequence: CSVDGFRGVSTEAFF. DNA of the CDR3: TGCAGCGTTGACGGGTTTCGGGGAGTCAGCACTGAAGCTTTCTTT.

CDR3 protein: CASSFYSGTGGNEQFF. For the CDR3, the DNA is TGCGCCAGCAGCTTTTACTCCGGGACAGGGGGCAATGAGCAGTTCTTC. This rearrangement joins TRBV5-1 to TRBJ2-1; 11 bases are a match to TRBD1. Trimming took 2 bases from V and 6 from J; bases not matched to a gene: 7. Germline loops: CDR1 SGHRS, CDR2 YFSETQ. The CDR3 consists of 16 residues.

The chain joins TRBV9 to TRBJ2-1; TRBD2 matches 7 bases. The V and J ends lost 0 bases and 5 bases, in that order; junction bases with no gene match: 5. The CDR3 covers 15 residues. The germline gives CDR1 SGDLS, CDR2 YYNGEE. The DNA for the CDR3 is TGTGCCAGCAGCGTAGACCAGCGGGGAGACAATGAGCAGTTCTTC. Amino acids: CASSVDQRGDNEQFF.

The genes are TRBV29-1 and TRBJ2-1; the match to TRBD1 covers 10 bases. The CDR3 is 12 residues long. Germline V gene sequence: CDR1 SQVTM, CDR2 ANQGSEA. With 4 bases clipped from V and 8 bases from J, the junction kept 2 bases outside the gene matches. The CDR3 region is CSVGDRGHEQFF. The CDR3 DNA follows: TGCAGCGTTGGGGACAGGGGCCATGAGCAGTTCTTC.

The chain recombines TRBV29-1 with TRBJ2-1; D is unclear. The CDR3 consists of 12 residues. V was cut by 0 bases and J by 6 bases, with 6 bases left in between. Germline-derived CDR1 and CDR2 are SQVTM and ANQGSEA. The DNA for the CDR3 is TGCAGCGTTGAAGAAAACTCCAATGAGCAGTTCTTC. Translated, it gives CSVEENSNEQFF.